This T cell receptor (beta chain) derives from a study of T-cell memory formation after mild COVID-19. This clonotype was detected a few times. Constant-segment primers and 5'RACE yielded cDNA libraries for TCR alpha and TCR beta, each carrying sample barcodes and UMIs. MiXCR, run by TCRdb on the 5' RACE reads, gives a single entry per CDR3 protein. Of about 140,000 distinct CDR3 sequences in the sample, roughly 15% were seen once. The CDR3 is 17 amino acids. Germline CDR1 is SGHVS and CDR2 is FQNEAQ. J was trimmed by 0 bases and V by 7 bases; bases with no gene match: 9. The chain couples TRBV7-8 to TRBJ2-2; 9 bases match TRBD2. The source material was PBMCs or a T cell subset sorted from them (not recorded which). The sequence was obtained from an adult woman who had mild COVID-19 (a few samples of this study predate the infection). Cell type and time point are not known. The CDR3: CASNWRGGNTNTGELFF. CDR3 in DNA: TGTGCCAGCAATTGGCGGGGGGGAAACACGAACACCGGGGAGCTGTTTTTT. The full variable domain, completed using reference TRBV7-8 and TRBJ2-2, is GAGVSQSPRYKVAKRGQDVALRCDPISGHVSLFWYQQALGQGPEFLTYFQNEAQLDKSGLPSDRFFAERPEGSVSTLKIQRTQQEDSAVYLCASNWRGGNTNTGELFFGEGSRLTVL.